This T cell receptor beta chain was retrieved from a study of tumor and adjacent non-tumor tissue in lung cancer. TCRbeta libraries were built with three rounds of nested PCR, modified from ARM-PCR. TCRdb recomputed calls from the multiplex PCR reads with MiXCR, one row per CDR3 protein. The sample includes roughly 120,000 distinct CDR3 sequences, 84% of them seen just once. The CDR3 has 13 amino acids, counting both end residues. Germline V gene sequence: CDR1 MNHEY, CDR2 SVGAGI. RNA was extracted from bulk tissue without any cell sorting. On this clonotype itself: A read error is likely, as this CDR3 ends without the conserved phenylalanine or tryptophan. It is unclear where the CDR3 begins or ends on the DNA, so no DNA is shown, and the CDR3 is as TCRdb lists it.

V is TRBV6-5 and J is TRBJ2-7. The specimen sequenced was lung tumor tissue. This TCR came from a man aged 70 or older with non-small cell lung cancer. The CDR3 loop reads CASSYDGYYEQNL.